This T cell receptor beta chain comes out of a study of cytomegalovirus exposure and HLA in healthy donors (TCRdb year 2017). Study-level background: An earlier analysis of 587 of the donors reported about 260 Gb of sequence data and 95 million to 130 million unique TCR beta sequences obtained from about 179 million T cells. The study used immunosequencing to profile the T cell repertoires of more than 650 subjects and linked those repertoires to cytomegalovirus serostatus. Alongside the repertoire data, information on donor age, sex, ethnicity and CMV serostatus was compiled. The later analysis used no new phenotypic data to find candidate immune exposures, relying instead on TCR beta sequences and their occurrence across donors. A later analysis re-examined previously published TCR beta repertoires from over 500 donors and added high-resolution HLA genotyping to investigate patterns of TCR occurrence. HLA typing included class I and class II loci at four-digit resolution. Genome-wide SNP genotypes for about 65% of the 666 donors were used in a later genetic analysis, which treated that subset as a discovery cohort. The genetic ancestry cluster associated with self-reported Caucasian donors included 80% to 90% of the 300 to 400 genotyped donors. Every repertoire in the discovery cohort had been generated on one and the same sequencing platform. The study was designed to test whether signatures of past pathogen exposure could be identified by cataloging public T cell receptors. Several DR-DQ haplotypes were treated as single units for association and clustering because of strong linkage in the cohort. Around 300 gigabases of sequencing data and tens of millions of unique TCR sequences were included in an early release covering about 700 HLA-typed donors. To predict cytomegalovirus infection status, the study brought together high-throughput TCR immunosequencing, statistical association of individual TCRs with disease status, and machine learning. The number of donors typed differed by locus, with about 629-640 for A, B, C, DRB1 and DQB1, roughly 520 for DQA1, 600 to 610 for DPA1, and approximately 470 for DPB1. A separate validation cohort of 100 to 150 different subjects was used in addition to the roughly 640-subject first cohort. On average, roughly 250,000 unique TCR beta nucleotide sequences were sequenced per donor among a few hundred genotyped donors of the cohort, with roughly 18% of those sequences being non-productive. In an earlier analysis of about 590 of the donors, high-throughput TCR beta sequencing was used to judge whether each TCR beta V gene segment behaved as functional or pseudogenic. The paper's findings and limits, for the study overall: Because HLA typing was missing for some donors at each locus, association tests included only the typed subset. Broadly in line with IMGT annotations, most TCR beta V segments showed up in productive rearrangements about 90% or about 30% of the time in an earlier analysis of several hundred of the donors. The study gave a list of some 150 TCR beta chains associated with cytomegalovirus. A further reported finding was that TCR beta sequences accurately predicted the HLA-A and HLA-B alleles for most subjects in the first cohort. Linkage disequilibrium might explain the correlated functional status among segregating V segments, but an unknown experimental factor could not be excluded. According to a later analysis, parvovirus B19, influenza, CMV and Epstein-Barr virus appeared linked to several top co-occurrence clusters. According to a later analysis, TCR association rates differed among HLA loci, with DRB1 alleles showing the most associated TCRs and HLA-C alleles showing the fewest. A group of highly shared sequence variants was considered likely to be a technical artifact of the sequencing pipeline. A later analysis associated 15,000 to 20,000 TCR beta sequences with specific HLA alleles at a false discovery rate of 0.05. In a later analysis, most CMV-associated TCR beta chains were found to appear HLA-restricted, with HLA associations seemingly driven largely by CMV exposure. For the cohort, immune exposure information was limited to CMV serostatus. Because the 87-base-pair reads could not distinguish some IMGT-functional V segments, including TRBV6-2 and TRBV6-3, those segments were excluded. Sequencing depth was assumed to be roughly uniform across donors in the presence/absence analyses, though that assumption may not hold. The authors suggested that the approach could potentially be generalized to other disease states and immunological phenotypes. The classifier was reported to diagnose cytomegalovirus status with high specificity and sensitivity in both the original cohort and the validation cohort. Three of the identified cytomegalovirus-associated TCR beta chains were confirmed in vitro to be specific for cytomegalovirus antigens. According to a later genetic analysis, donors in an Asian-associated ancestry cluster had fewer N-insertions in productive TCRs than the approximately 650-donor mean. Compared with equally common non-associated chains, HLA-associated TCR beta chains in a later analysis were more clonally expanded and had lower generation probabilities. This cohort had only TCR beta chains sequenced, and the lack of alpha or paired-chain data limited which features could be detected. V-gene and J-gene trimming of TCR beta chains was associated with a missense DCLRE1C variant in a later genetic analysis, and the association was replicated in an independent cohort. Over 15 rarely observed V segments, including chromosome 9 orphons, were excluded from the earlier analysis of just under 600 of the donors because counts were too low. Most TCR sequences were observed very rarely across donors, whereas some public TCRs were present in many individuals. When HLA alleles, especially DR and DQ, strongly co-occurred, TCR associations were difficult to assign to individual alleles.

Library method: the immunoSEQ multiplex PCR assay. A mixture of 60 forward primers for TCR Vbeta segments and 13 reverse primers for TCR Jbeta segments was used in the multiplex PCR. The CDR3 region of rearranged TCR beta genes was amplified from genomic DNA with a multiplex PCR assay. The Illumina HiSeq System was used to sequence the amplified TCR beta libraries as 87-base-pair reads. As for how the authors treated the data: In a later analysis, tens of millions of unique TCR beta chains were counted across the 650 to 700 repertoires, and around 10 million of these chains were shared by at least two donors. Raw reads were error-corrected and collapsed into unique sequences with a nearest-neighbor algorithm that merged closely related sequences to remove PCR and sequencing errors. To assign V, D and J gene segments, CDR3 sequences were aligned to IMGT reference sequences. For a sequence to be retained, at least a six-nucleotide match to both a V gene segment and a J gene segment was required. Rearrangements were classified as productive when the CDR3 lacked stop codons and remained in frame with V and J, and all other rearrangements were classified as non-productive. CDR3 was defined by IMGT convention, running from the second conserved V-encoded cysteine to the conserved J-encoded phenylalanine. The earlier analysis of about 590 of the donors excluded sequences that lacked an unambiguous match to a single V gene segment. An earlier analysis of under 750 of the donors called V segments functional above 56.7% productive rearrangements and segregating when the between-donor standard deviation exceeded 5%. To diagnose cytomegalovirus status from the catalog of TCR beta chain sequences, a statistical classification framework was built. A later analysis assigned V and J genes by comparing TCR nucleotide sequences with IMGT/GENE-DB human TR gene sequences. In a later analysis, CDR3 sequences and most-parsimonious VDJ recombination scenarios were assigned using the TCRdist pipeline. A later analysis defined each TCR beta chain by its CDR3 amino acid sequence plus V-gene family, and excluded reads lacking a unique V-gene family. In a later analysis, 450 to 600 highly shared, low-generation-probability nucleotide sequences were removed to address suspected cross-contamination and a sequencing artifact. For each public chain, a later analysis derived a clonal expansion index from normalized ranks of inferred template counts within each repertoire. Generation probabilities in a later analysis came from a VDJ recombination model fitted to out-of-frame rearrangements, and those results were checked against IGoR. Hypergeometric tests were used in a later analysis to score TCR-TCR, TCR-HLA and TCR-CMV co-occurrence, with a repertoire-size bias correction applied to the TCR pairs. To estimate false discovery rates, a later analysis permuted the HLA or CMV assignments 20 times. A later analysis grouped co-occurring TCRs with DBSCAN, adding TCRdist sequence similarity when clustering within HLA-allele-positive subsets. Repertoires with fewer than 30,000 or more than 120,000 public chains were left out of co-occurrence clustering, as were about 5 repertoires with anomalous nucleotide sharing. The immuneACCESS repertoire file appears here via TCRdb, limited to in-frame rearrangements. These files lack a portion of the clones; in checked studies, under half of the deficit traces to unresolved V genes, and the cause of the others is not known. V and J calls plus clone size are reproduced from that table; the DNA served to infer D and trimming. The sample table holds about 140,000 clones, of which roughly four fifths were seen once. Over 8.5% of the sample is in the top ten clones.

In the case of this clone: Its specific antigen is unknown. No much larger clonotype is one base removed from it; base qualities were not supplied.

V is pruned by 5 bases and J by 4 bases, leaving 11 bases of the junction without a gene match. Via the germline V gene, CDR1 is SGDLS and CDR2 YYNGEE. The CDR3 starts with the cysteine, ends with the phenylalanine, and has 15 residues. Left in the record is the CDR3 DNA by itself, 45 bases read in frame from the first base. The cohort comprised approximately 700 healthy bone marrow donors. Cohort members were all nominally healthy when sampled, although unrecorded immune exposures were likely present. The donor was CMV seropositive and belonged to the group of a few hundred seropositive cohort members. Every donor gave a peripheral blood sample, and the peripheral blood mononuclear cells from that sample were used for TCR beta sequencing. Genomic DNA was extracted from the blood cell samples with the Qiagen DNeasy Blood Extraction Kit.

This receptor was obtained from a woman in her fifties or sixties in good health and CMV-seropositive. In this chain, TRBV9 is recombined with TRBJ1-2; a stretch of 7 junction bases matches TRBD1. The sample taken for sequencing was PBMCs. The nucleotides read TGTGCCAGCAGGTCTCCGGGACAGAGAATCTATGGCTACACCTTC. Its translation reads: CASRSPGQRIYGYTF.